This T cell receptor beta chain was sequenced during a study of CD4 T cells in relation to SARS-CoV-2 and coronaviruses listed by TCRdb under 2021. At the level of the whole study: In the ViraFEST assay, PBMCs were cultured with antigen for roughly eleven days, after which TCR beta CDR3s were sequenced to identify clonal expansions specific to the antigen. The negative reference condition was either a culture with an HIV-1 Nef peptide pool or a culture with no peptide. HLA restriction was mapped for shared crossreactive spike epitopes using patient-derived lymphoblastoid cell lines. At the level of individual TCR clonotypes, the study measured memory CD4+ T cell crossreactivity between SARS-CoV-2 spike protein and common cold coronavirus spike proteins. The Adaptive Biotechnologies TCR-sequencing kit was used to sequence samples from a few pre-COVID donors and the naive versus memory experiments, whereas other data were Illumina-based. A different, Illumina-based TCR-beta assay was used to sequence expansion assays from other donors in the study.

A note on this clone: The antigen this receptor binds is unknown. Base qualities were left out, and no much larger clone turns up one base away.

CD4+ T cells from unexposed donors were collected before the COVID-19 pandemic (2011-2018). The EasySep CD4+ T cell isolation kit was used to isolate CD4+ T cells once the cultures had run for 10 to 11 days. Unexposed donor CD4+ T cells were tested for reactivity to SARS-CoV-2 S and N and four common cold coronavirus spike pools, as cell number allowed. Each well held 1.5 million to 2.5 million PBMCs cultured in IMDM containing 5% human AB serum and 10 IU/ml IL-2. Half of the culture medium was replaced with fresh IL-2-containing medium on days 3 and 7. In general, every peptide culture condition was set up in three replicate wells. The leukapheresis product used for the unexposed donors was purchased from a commercial source. PBMCs were isolated from leukapheresis product or whole blood by Ficoll-Paque PLUS gradient centrifugation. PBMCs were either used fresh in the expansion assay or cryopreserved at -140 degrees C. The QIAamp Micro DNA Kit was used to extract genomic DNA from the CD4+ T cells.

The library was obtained by the immunoSEQ multiplex PCR assay. Turning to the authors' computational methods: During preprocessing, nonproductive sequences were discarded, as were any CDR3s that did not begin with C, did not end with F or W, or were shorter than 7 amino acids. Antigen-specific clonotypes were called with the MANAFEST web app on the basis of expansion relative to the reference and to other culture wells. A clone counted as positive if significantly expanded in 2 of 3 replicate wells versus the reference culture at FDR below 0.05. To be called positive, a clone also had to show significant expansion compared with every other tandem well and an odds ratio greater than 5. Pairwise Levenshtein distance, computed with the stringdist R package after three terminal residues were trimmed from each end, was used as the measure of CDR3 homology. Imported from immuneACCESS, the table was reduced by TCRdb to in-frame sequences with V and J called. These copies leave out some clones; in studies compared against another copy, an unresolved V gene accounts for under half, and the cause of the remainder is not known. V and J calls plus clone size are reproduced from that table; the DNA served to infer D and trimming. Within this sample are tens of thousands of clones, with 65% to 80% of them counted one time only. The leading ten clones occupy around 13% of the sample.

CDR1 and CDR2, per the germline V gene (reference sequence), are MNHNY and SVGAGI. From cysteine to phenylalanine, the CDR3 is 14 amino acids long. The entry retains the CDR3 DNA only, 42 bases that are in frame from base 1. Trimming costs V 4 bases and J 5 bases, and their ends lie 14 bases apart. On the study overall, not on this receptor specifically: Roughly 70% of donors had memory CD4+ clonotypes that crossrecognized SARS-CoV-2 and at least one common cold coronavirus spike. Small numbers of patients and of tested TCRs were a limitation of the study. Pre-pandemic and post-infection samples were not both contributed by any donor, so tracing of the source of pre-existing responses was limited. Crossreactive clones showed significantly weaker SARS-CoV-2-driven expansion than monoreactive clones, consistent with antigenic imprinting. Crossreactivity analysis centred on spike protein, so crossreactivity against other viral proteins was not assessed.

The clonotype originates from a human donor in good health. The sequenced sample consisted of CD4+ T cells from PBMCs, cultured in vitro. The sequence joins TRBV6-6 to TRBJ2-5; the D element could tentatively be TRBD1 or TRBD2, as 5 bases agree for each. The sequenced DNA is TGTGCCAGCAGTTGGGACCCCCGAGAGGAGACCCAGTACTTC. The resulting protein is CASSWDPREETQYF.